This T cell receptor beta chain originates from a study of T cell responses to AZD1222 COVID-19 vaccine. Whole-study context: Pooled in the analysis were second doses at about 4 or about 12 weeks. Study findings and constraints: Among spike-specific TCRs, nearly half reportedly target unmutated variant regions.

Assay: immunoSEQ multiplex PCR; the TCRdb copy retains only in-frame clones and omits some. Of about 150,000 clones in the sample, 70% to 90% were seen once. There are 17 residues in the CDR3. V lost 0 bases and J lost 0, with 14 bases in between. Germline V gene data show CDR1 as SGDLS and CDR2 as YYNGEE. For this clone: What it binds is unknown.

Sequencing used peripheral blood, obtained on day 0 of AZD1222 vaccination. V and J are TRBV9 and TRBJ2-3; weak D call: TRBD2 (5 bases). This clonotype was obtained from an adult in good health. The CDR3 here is CASSVGQRITSTDTQYF. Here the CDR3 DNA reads TGTGCCAGCAGCGTAGGGCAGCGGATCACTAGCACAGATACGCAGTATTTT.